This TCR beta chain came from a study of T cell changes during pregnancy in multiple sclerosis. The CDR3 runs 14 residues. With 5 bases clipped from V and 4 bases from J, the junction kept 4 bases outside the gene matches. Germline V gene data show CDR1 as SGHAT and CDR2 as FQNNGV. Generated by immunoSEQ multiplex PCR, the TCRdb table keeps only in-frame clones and is missing some. The sample lists under 90,000 clones, about 91% occurring once. The input for sequencing was peripheral blood, taken in the second trimester of pregnancy. The chain couples TRBV11-2 to TRBJ1-2, with TRBD1 matching over 10 bases. The receptor's source is a female donor in good health, enrolled as a control in a pregnancy study. The CDR3 coding sequence is TGTGCCAGCAGCATGACAGGGGGCTTCTATGGCTACACCTTC. Protein: CASSMTGGFYGYTF.